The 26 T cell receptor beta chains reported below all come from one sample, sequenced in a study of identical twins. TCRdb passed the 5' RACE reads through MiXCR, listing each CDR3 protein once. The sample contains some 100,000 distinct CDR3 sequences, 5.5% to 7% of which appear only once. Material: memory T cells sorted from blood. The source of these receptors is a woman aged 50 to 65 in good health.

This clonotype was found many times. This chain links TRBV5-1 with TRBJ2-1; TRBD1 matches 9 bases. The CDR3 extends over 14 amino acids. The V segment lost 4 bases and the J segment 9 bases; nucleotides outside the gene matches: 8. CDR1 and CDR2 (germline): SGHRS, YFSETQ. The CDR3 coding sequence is TGCGCCAGCAGCCGGGACACGACAGGGGGTGAGCAGTTCTTC. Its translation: CASSRDTTGGEQFF.

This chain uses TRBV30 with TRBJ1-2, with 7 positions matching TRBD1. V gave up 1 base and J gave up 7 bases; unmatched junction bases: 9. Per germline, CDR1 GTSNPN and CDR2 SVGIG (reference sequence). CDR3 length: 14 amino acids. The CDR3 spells CAWSAEDRVPGYTF. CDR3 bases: TGTGCCTGGAGTGCCGAAGACAGGGTGCCTGGCTACACCTTC.

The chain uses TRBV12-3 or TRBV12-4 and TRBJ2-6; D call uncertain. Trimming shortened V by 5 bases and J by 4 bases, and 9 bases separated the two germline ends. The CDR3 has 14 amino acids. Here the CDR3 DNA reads TGTGCCAGCAGTCTACAATCAGGGGCCAACGTCCTGACTTTC. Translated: CASSLQSGANVLTF.

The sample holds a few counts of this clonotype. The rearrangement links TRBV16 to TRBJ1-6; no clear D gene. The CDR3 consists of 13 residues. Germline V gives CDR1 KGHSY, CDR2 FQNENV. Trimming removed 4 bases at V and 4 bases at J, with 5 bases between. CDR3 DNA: TGTGCCAGCAGCCGGGATTATAATTCACCCCTCCACTTT. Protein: CASSRDYNSPLHF.

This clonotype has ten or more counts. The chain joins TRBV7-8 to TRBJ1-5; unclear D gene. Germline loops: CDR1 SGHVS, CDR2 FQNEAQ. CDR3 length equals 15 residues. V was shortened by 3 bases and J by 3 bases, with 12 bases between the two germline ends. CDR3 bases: TGTGCCAGCAGCTTCGCGGACGGACCCAATCAGCCCCAGCATTTT. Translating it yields CASSFADGPNQPQHF.

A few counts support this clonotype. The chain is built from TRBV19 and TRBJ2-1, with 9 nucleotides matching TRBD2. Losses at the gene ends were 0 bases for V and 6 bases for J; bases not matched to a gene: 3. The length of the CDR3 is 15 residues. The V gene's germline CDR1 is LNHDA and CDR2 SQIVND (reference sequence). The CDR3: CASSIDSGSSNEQFF. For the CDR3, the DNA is TGTGCCAGTAGTATAGATAGCGGGAGTAGCAATGAGCAGTTCTTC.

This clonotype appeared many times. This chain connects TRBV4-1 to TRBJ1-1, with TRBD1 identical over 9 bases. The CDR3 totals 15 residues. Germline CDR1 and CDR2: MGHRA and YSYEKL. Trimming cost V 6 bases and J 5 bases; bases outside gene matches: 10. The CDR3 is CASRPQGAHGTEAFF. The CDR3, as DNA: TGCGCCAGCAGACCACAGGGGGCTCATGGAACTGAAGCTTTCTTT.

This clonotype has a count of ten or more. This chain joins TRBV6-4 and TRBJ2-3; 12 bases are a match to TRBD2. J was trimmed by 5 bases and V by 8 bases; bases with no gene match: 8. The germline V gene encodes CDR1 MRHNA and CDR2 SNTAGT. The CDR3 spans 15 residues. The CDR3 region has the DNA TGTGCCAGCTCTTCGACTAGCGGGAGTGGAGATACGCAGTATTTT. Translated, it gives CASSSTSGSGDTQYF.

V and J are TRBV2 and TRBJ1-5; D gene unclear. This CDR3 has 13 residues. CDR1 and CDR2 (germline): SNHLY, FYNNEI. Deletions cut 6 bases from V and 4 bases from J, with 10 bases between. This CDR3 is CASRKDLNQPQHF. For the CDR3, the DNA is TGTGCCAGCAGGAAGGACTTGAATCAGCCCCAGCATTTT. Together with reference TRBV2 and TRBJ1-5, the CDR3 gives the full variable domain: EPEVTQTPSHQVTQMGQEVILRCVPISNHLYFYWYRQILGQKVEFLVSFYNNEISEKSEIFDDQFSVERPDGSNFTLKIRSTKLEDSAMYFCASRKDLNQPQHFGDGTRLSIL.

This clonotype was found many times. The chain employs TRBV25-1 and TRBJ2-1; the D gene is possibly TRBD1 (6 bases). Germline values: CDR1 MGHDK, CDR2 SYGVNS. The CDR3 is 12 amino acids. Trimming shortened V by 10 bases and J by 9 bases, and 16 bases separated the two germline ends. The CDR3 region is CATVTGSGEQFF. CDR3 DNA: TGTGCCACAGTCACAGGGTCCGGTGAGCAGTTCTTC.

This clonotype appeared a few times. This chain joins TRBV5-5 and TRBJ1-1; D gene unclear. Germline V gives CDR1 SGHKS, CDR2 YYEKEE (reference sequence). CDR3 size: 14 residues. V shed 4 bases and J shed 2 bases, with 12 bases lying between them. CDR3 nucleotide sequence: TGTGCCAGCAGCCAGAGGTGGCGCAACACTGAAGCTTTCTTT. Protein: CASSQRWRNTEAFF.

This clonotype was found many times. The CDR3 DNA reads as TGCAGTGCTAGGGAGCCGGGACTCCCCACAGATACGCAGTATTTT. Translating it yields CSAREPGLPTDTQYF. The chain joins TRBV20-1 to TRBJ2-3, with a tentative D call TRBD2 (6 bases). The CDR3 length is 15 residues. Trimming took 3 bases from V and 2 from J, leaving 15 bases between them. Germline V CDR1 and CDR2: DFQATT, SNEGSKA (reference sequence).

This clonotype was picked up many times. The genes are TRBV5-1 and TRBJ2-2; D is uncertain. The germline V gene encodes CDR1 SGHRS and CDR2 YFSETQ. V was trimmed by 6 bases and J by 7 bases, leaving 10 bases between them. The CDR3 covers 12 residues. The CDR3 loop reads CASNEYDGELFF. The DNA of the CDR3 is TGCGCCAGCAACGAATACGACGGGGAGCTGTTTTTT. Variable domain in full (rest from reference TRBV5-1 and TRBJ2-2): KAGVTQTPRYLIKTRGQQVTLSCSPISGHRSVSWYQQTPGQGLQFLFEYFSETQRNKGNFPGRFSGRQFSNSRSEMNVSTLELGDSALYLCASNEYDGELFFGEGSRLTVL.

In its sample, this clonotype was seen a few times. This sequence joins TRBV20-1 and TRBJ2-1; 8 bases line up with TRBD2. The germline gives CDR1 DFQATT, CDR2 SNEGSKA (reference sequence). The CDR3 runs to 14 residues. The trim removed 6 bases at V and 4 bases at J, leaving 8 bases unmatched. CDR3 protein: CSAHGRGGYNEQFF. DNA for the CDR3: TGCAGTGCCCACGGCCGGGGGGGTTACAATGAGCAGTTCTTC.

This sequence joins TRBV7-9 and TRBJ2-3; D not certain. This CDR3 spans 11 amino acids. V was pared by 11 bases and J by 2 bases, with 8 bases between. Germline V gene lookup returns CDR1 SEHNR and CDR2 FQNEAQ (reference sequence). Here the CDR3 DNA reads TGTGCCGAAGAGGTCACAGATACGCAGTATTTT. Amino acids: CAEEVTDTQYF.

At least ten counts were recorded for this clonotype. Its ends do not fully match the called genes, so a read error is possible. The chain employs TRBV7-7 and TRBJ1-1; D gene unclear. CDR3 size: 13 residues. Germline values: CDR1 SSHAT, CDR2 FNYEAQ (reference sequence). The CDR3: CASSLGEGTEAFF. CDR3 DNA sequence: TGTGCTAGCAGCTTGGGCGAAGGCACTGAAGCTTTCTTT.

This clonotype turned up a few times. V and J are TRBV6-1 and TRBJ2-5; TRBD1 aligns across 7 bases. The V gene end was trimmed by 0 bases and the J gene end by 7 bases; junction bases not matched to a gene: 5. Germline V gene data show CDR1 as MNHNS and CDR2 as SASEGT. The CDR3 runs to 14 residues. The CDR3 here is CASSEARQGATQYF. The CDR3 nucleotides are TGTGCCAGCAGTGAAGCAAGACAGGGCGCGACCCAGTACTTC.

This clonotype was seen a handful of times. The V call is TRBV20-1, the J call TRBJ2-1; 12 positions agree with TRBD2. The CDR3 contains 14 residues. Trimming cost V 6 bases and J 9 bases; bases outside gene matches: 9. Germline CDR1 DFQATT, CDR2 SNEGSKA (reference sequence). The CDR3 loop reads CSAFGTSGLFEQFF. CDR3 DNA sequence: TGCAGTGCCTTCGGGACTAGCGGGTTATTTGAGCAGTTCTTC.

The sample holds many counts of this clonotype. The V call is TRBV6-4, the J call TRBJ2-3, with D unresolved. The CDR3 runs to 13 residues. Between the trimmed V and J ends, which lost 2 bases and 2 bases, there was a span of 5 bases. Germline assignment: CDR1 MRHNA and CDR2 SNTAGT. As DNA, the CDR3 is TGTGCCAGCAGTGACAGGGCCACAGATACGCAGTATTTT. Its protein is CASSDRATDTQYF.

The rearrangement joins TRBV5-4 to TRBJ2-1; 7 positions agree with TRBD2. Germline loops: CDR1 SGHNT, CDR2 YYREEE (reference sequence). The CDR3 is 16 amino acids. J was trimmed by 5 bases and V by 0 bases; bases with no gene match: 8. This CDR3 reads CASSLATTSPNNEQFF. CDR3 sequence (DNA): TGTGCCAGCAGCTTGGCCACGACTAGCCCGAACAATGAGCAGTTCTTC.

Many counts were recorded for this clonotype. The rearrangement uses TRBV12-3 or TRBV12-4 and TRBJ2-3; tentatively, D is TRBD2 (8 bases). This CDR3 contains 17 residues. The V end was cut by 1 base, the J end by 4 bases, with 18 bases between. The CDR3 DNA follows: TGTGCCAGCAGTTTAGGGGACAGCGGGAGCGCGGCAGATACGCAGTATTTT. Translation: CASSLGDSGSAADTQYF.

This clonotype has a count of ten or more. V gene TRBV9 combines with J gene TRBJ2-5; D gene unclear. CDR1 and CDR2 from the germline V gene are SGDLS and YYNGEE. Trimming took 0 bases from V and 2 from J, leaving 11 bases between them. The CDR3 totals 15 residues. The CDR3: CASSVASLSQETQYF. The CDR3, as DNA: TGTGCCAGCAGCGTAGCTTCTTTGTCTCAAGAGACCCAGTACTTC.

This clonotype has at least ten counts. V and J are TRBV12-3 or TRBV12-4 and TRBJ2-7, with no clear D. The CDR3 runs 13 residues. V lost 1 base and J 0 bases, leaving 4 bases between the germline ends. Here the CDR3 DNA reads TGTGCCAGCAGTTTAGTTATCTCCTACGAGCAGTACTTC. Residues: CASSLVISYEQYF.

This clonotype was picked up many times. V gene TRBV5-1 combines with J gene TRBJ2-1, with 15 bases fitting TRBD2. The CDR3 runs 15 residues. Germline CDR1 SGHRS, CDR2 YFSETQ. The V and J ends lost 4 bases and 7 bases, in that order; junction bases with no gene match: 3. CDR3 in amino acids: CASSGLAGGPNEQFF. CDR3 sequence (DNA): TGCGCCAGCAGCGGACTAGCGGGAGGGCCGAATGAGCAGTTCTTC.

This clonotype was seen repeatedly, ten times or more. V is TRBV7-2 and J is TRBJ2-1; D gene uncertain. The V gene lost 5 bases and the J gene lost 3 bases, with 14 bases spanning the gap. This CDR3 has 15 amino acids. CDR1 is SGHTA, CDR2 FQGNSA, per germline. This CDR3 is CASSPDAGYYNEQFF. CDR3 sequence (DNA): TGTGCCAGCAGCCCAGACGCCGGGTACTACAATGAGCAGTTCTTC.

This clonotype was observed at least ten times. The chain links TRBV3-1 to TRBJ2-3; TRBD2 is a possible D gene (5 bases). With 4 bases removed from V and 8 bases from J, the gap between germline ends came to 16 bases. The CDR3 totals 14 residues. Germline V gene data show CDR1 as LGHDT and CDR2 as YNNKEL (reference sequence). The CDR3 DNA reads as TGTGCCAGCAGCCCCCAGACCCACCGGGGTACGCAGTATTTT. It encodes CASSPQTHRGTQYF.